The subject of this entry is one T cell receptor beta chain. Its antigen has not been determined. No much larger clone is present one base from it, and per-base qualities are unavailable. Each PCR received spiked-in synthetic TCR analog templates so that absolute template abundance could be estimated from read counts. TCRbeta CDR3 regions were amplified from genomic DNA with bias-controlled V and J gene primers using the immunoSEQ assay. Sequencing of rearranged TCRbeta segments was done at approximately 20X coverage. The study's own analysis went as follows. Clustering was used to correct sequencing errors, and CDR3s were annotated against IMGT to assign V, D and J genes. Downstream analyses used only productive TCRbeta rearrangements, leaving out any out-of-frame or stop-codon sequences. Clonality was calculated as one minus the Shannon entropy normalized by the log of the number of unique productive sequences. Fisher's exact test with Benjamini-Hochberg correction, using a cutoff of adjusted p below 0.01, was how clones that differed between time points or between blood and tumor were identified. TCRdb carries this immuneACCESS record with in-frame sequences only. Its versions omit some clonotypes, under half of them owing to an unresolved V gene in the studies checked, with the rest unexplained. V and J calls and clone size are copied from that table; D and trimming were computed from the DNA. Within this sample are about 95,000 clones, with roughly 87% of them counted one time only. Of the sample, roughly 2% is held by the ten largest clones.

From cysteine to phenylalanine, the CDR3 is 12 amino acids long. Solely the CDR3 DNA is kept, with 36 bases framed from the first base. CDR1 and CDR2 (SGDLS, YYNGEE) derive from the germline V gene. V loses 4 bases, J loses 3 bases, and the germline ends lie 6 bases apart. This specimen comes from a study of PD-L1 blockade in urothelial cancer (dated by TCRdb to about 2017). Context from the whole study: All patients started therapy in about 2014 and received atezolizumab 1,200 mg intravenously every 3 weeks. About nine tenths of the roughly 29 patients were identified as males with urothelial cancer of bladder origin, and a prior smoking history was reported by 18 of 29 patients. An ECOG performance status of 0 or 1 was recorded for the patients, and 0 to 3 prior chemotherapy regimens had been received by the patients. Blood samples were analyzed at 3 weeks after treatment start (second dose) and at 6 weeks after treatment start. Blood samples gave a median of approximately 150,000 T cells and some 83,000 unique TCRs, with a median clonality of approximately 0.078. The study was an exploratory multi-omic analysis of somatic, immune and clinical correlates of response to PD-L1 blockade with atezolizumab in urothelial cancer. Pretreatment tumor samples and matched peripheral blood, collected serially before and after atezolizumab treatment, underwent TCR sequencing. Durable clinical benefit was defined as progression-free survival longer than 6 months, and TCR features were also tested against progression-free and overall survival. Whole exome sequencing and RNA sequencing of pretreatment tumors were performed alongside TCR sequencing in the same patients. Roughly 10 patients reached durable clinical benefit, while about 20 patients did not. Pretreatment blood TCR-seq was available for twenty-nine patients, at least one posttreatment blood collection was obtained for 24 patients, and tumor TCR-seq was available for 24 patients. Broader findings and caveats from the paper: At 3 weeks after the start of treatment, tumor-associated TCR clones in peripheral blood had expanded more in patients with durable benefit (n of about 22, p = 0.022). Because of the small sample size (n of about 30) and the many exploratory analyses performed, the results are intended to be regarded as hypothesis-generating. Improved progression-free and overall survival was found to be associated with pretreatment peripheral blood TCR clonality below the median.

What the time point label conveys for this sample: pretreatment peripheral blood. A total of under 35 patients with locally advanced or metastatic urothelial carcinoma, treated at Memorial Sloan Kettering on a trial protocol, made up the cohort. Peripheral blood mononuclear cells were collected pretreatment and during treatment, at between 1 and 8 total time points per patient. The Qiagen DNeasy Blood extraction kit was used to purify genomic DNA from total PBMCs and tumor samples. Collected pretreatment and during treatment, PBMCs were isolated and stored as previously described. The receptor chain draws on TRBV9 and TRBJ2-3; too little of a D gene remains to name it. The receptor was isolated from a man aged 60 to 75 with urothelial cancer. Here the sequenced sample was PBMCs, taken around atezolizumab (anti-PD-L1) treatment. The nucleotides read TGTGCCAGCAGCCCGCAGACAGATACGCAGTATTTT. This yields the protein CASSPQTDTQYF.